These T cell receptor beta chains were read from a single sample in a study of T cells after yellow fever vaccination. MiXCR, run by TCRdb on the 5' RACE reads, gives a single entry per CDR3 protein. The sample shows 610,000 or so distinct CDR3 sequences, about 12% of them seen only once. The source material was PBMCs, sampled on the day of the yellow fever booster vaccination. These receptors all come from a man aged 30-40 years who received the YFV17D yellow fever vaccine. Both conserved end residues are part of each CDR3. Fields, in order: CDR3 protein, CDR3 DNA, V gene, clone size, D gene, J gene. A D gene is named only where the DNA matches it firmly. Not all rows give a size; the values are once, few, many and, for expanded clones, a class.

CDR3 protein: CASSQEGLAGGGTYEQFF; CDR3 DNA: TGTGCCAGCAGCCAAGAGGGATTAGCGGGAGGAGGGACCTATGAGCAGTTCTTC; V gene: TRBV4-2; clone size: few; D gene: TRBD2; J gene: TRBJ2-1
CDR3 protein: CSVKTSGIGSDTQYF; CDR3 DNA: TGCAGCGTTAAGACTAGCGGGATAGGGTCAGATACGCAGTATTTT; V gene: TRBV29-1; clone size: NA; D gene: TRBD2; J gene: TRBJ2-3
CDR3 protein: CASSYILTQGNEQFF; CDR3 DNA: TGTGCCAGCAGTTATATTCTGACCCAGGGCAATGAGCAGTTCTTC; V gene: TRBV6-2/TRBV6-3; clone size: NA; D gene: NA; J gene: TRBJ2-1
CDR3 protein: CASSLAEVTEAFF; CDR3 DNA: TGCGCCAGCAGCTTGGCCGAGGTGACTGAAGCTTTCTTT; V gene: TRBV5-1; clone size: few; D gene: NA; J gene: TRBJ1-1
CDR3 protein: CASSPPGQGATGELFF; CDR3 DNA: TGTGCCAGCTCACCGCCGGGACAGGGGGCCACCGGGGAGCTGTTTTTT; V gene: TRBV18; clone size: NA; D gene: TRBD1; J gene: TRBJ2-2
CDR3 protein: CASTASRFSYNEQFF; CDR3 DNA: TGTGCCAGCACCGCGAGCCGGTTTTCCTACAATGAGCAGTTCTTC; V gene: TRBV6-2/TRBV6-3; clone size: NA; D gene: NA; J gene: TRBJ2-1
CDR3 protein: CASDLIQGLAGEETQYF; CDR3 DNA: TGTGCCAGCGACCTAATTCAGGGGTTAGCGGGGGAAGAGACCCAGTACTTC; V gene: TRBV9; clone size: many; D gene: TRBD2; J gene: TRBJ2-5
CDR3 protein: CSVNLKGEQYF; CDR3 DNA: TGCAGCGTTAACCTCAAAGGGGAGCAGTACTTC; V gene: TRBV29-1; clone size: NA; D gene: NA; J gene: TRBJ2-7
CDR3 protein: CASSFGGRRSTGELFF; CDR3 DNA: TGTGCCAGCAGCTTTGGAGGGAGACGAAGTACCGGGGAGCTGTTTTTT; V gene: TRBV5-5; clone size: NA; D gene: NA; J gene: TRBJ2-2
CDR3 protein: CASSVVFDQVEQFF; CDR3 DNA: TGTGCCAGCAGCGTAGTATTCGATCAGGTTGAGCAGTTCTTC; V gene: TRBV9; clone size: NA; D gene: NA; J gene: TRBJ2-1
CDR3 protein: CASSQTVAGGPSSSEQYF; CDR3 DNA: TGTGCCAGCAGCCAAACCGTAGCGGGAGGGCCTTCATCATCCGAGCAGTACTTC; V gene: TRBV4-2; clone size: few; D gene: TRBD2; J gene: TRBJ2-7
CDR3 protein: CATTGAVNSPLHF; CDR3 DNA: TGTGCCACCACCGGAGCCGTTAATTCACCCCTCCACTTT; V gene: TRBV6-1; clone size: NA; D gene: NA; J gene: TRBJ1-6
CDR3 protein: CSAIQGSGELFF; CDR3 DNA: TGCAGTGCTATACAGGGCTCCGGGGAGCTGTTTTTT; V gene: TRBV20-1; clone size: NA; D gene: NA; J gene: TRBJ2-2
CDR3 protein: CSAQGKVGAYGYTF; CDR3 DNA: TGCAGTGCTCAGGGAAAGGTGGGGGCCTATGGCTACACCTTC; V gene: TRBV20-1; clone size: few; D gene: NA; J gene: TRBJ1-2
CDR3 protein: CASSRTGTKNIQYF; CDR3 DNA: TGTGCCAGCAGCCGGACAGGTACCAAAAACATTCAGTACTTC; V gene: TRBV3-1; clone size: few; D gene: TRBD1; J gene: TRBJ2-4
CDR3 protein: CASSFLRASTGELFF; CDR3 DNA: TGTGCCAGCAGTTTCCTCAGGGCCAGCACCGGGGAGCTGTTTTTT; V gene: TRBV28; clone size: few; D gene: NA; J gene: TRBJ2-2
CDR3 protein: CASSQRATETQYF; CDR3 DNA: TGTGCCAGCTCACAGCGGGCGACGGAGACCCAGTACTTC; V gene: TRBV18; clone size: few; D gene: NA; J gene: TRBJ2-5
CDR3 protein: CASRDTGRSYEQYF; CDR3 DNA: TGTGCCAGCAGGGACACCGGGAGGTCCTACGAGCAGTACTTC; V gene: TRBV6-1; clone size: NA; D gene: TRBD2; J gene: TRBJ2-7
CDR3 protein: CSVEGGRNYEQYF; CDR3 DNA: TGCAGCGTTGAGGGAGGGCGGAATTACGAGCAGTACTTC; V gene: TRBV29-1; clone size: few; D gene: TRBD2; J gene: TRBJ2-7
CDR3 protein: CSARDTSNQPQHF; CDR3 DNA: TGCAGTGCTAGAGATACTAGCAATCAGCCCCAGCATTTT; V gene: TRBV20-1; clone size: many; D gene: NA; J gene: TRBJ1-5
CDR3 protein: CASSYTGRDTQYF; CDR3 DNA: TGTGCCAGCAGTTACACCGGTCGGGATACGCAGTATTTT; V gene: TRBV6-6; clone size: many; D gene: NA; J gene: TRBJ2-3
CDR3 protein: CASSQRTSGSYEQFF; CDR3 DNA: TGTGCCAGCAGCCAAAGGACTAGCGGGAGTTATGAGCAGTTCTTC; V gene: TRBV4-2; clone size: many; D gene: TRBD2; J gene: TRBJ2-1
CDR3 protein: CASSPQTSGTPGGYNEQFF; CDR3 DNA: TGTGCCAGCAGCCCGCAGACTAGCGGGACGCCCGGGGGGTACAATGAGCAGTTCTTC; V gene: TRBV11-1; clone size: few; D gene: TRBD2; J gene: TRBJ2-1
CDR3 protein: CASRSSGSDTYEQYF; CDR3 DNA: TGTGCCAGCAGGTCAAGCGGGAGTGATACCTACGAGCAGTACTTC; V gene: TRBV6-1; clone size: NA; D gene: TRBD2; J gene: TRBJ2-7
CDR3 protein: CSVGENRQPQHF; CDR3 DNA: TGCAGCGTTGGAGAGAATCGTCAGCCCCAGCATTTT; V gene: TRBV29-1; clone size: few; D gene: NA; J gene: TRBJ1-5
CDR3 protein: CASSVELRGFGGYTF; CDR3 DNA: TGTGCCAGTAGTGTCGAACTTAGAGGGTTCGGTGGCTACACCTTC; V gene: TRBV19; clone size: NA; D gene: NA; J gene: TRBJ1-2
CDR3 protein: CSASQGHGNTIYF; CDR3 DNA: TGCAGTGCTAGTCAGGGGCATGGAAACACCATATATTTT; V gene: TRBV20-1; clone size: few; D gene: NA; J gene: TRBJ1-3